The rows below give T cell receptor beta chains drawn from one sample of a study of Ad26.COV2.S vaccination and SARS-CoV-2 variants. Produced via immunoSEQ multiplex PCR; TCRdb's table is partial and in-frame only. The table has about 350,000 clones, approximately 86% seen once. The source was peripheral blood, collected in a trial of Ad26.COV2.S vaccine versus placebo. These receptors all stem from a person between 18 and 65 years old who received the Ad26.COV2.S COVID-19 vaccine or a placebo. Each CDR3 is given without its conserved first and last residue. The size field is filled for only some rows; it gives once, few, many or a size class.

v_gene	abundance	j_gene	CDR3aa
TRBV7-8	.	TRBJ2-5	ASSFTPGGARETQY
TRBV28	.	TRBJ2-7	ASRRGGQGYEQY
TRBV9	.	TRBJ2-1	ASSVVLAAYNEQF
TRBV11-2	.	TRBJ2-3	ASSPTQGETYTDTQY
TRBV3-1/TRBV3-2	.	TRBJ1-2	ASSPTQGLQGHYGYT
TRBV7-9	.	TRBJ2-7	ASRTSESYEQY
TRBV7-3	.	TRBJ2-2	ASSLNPSGRTGELF
TRBV5-6	.	TRBJ2-3	ASSSGLAEFISTDTQY
TRBV5-1	.	TRBJ2-1	ASSSGGSYNEQF
TRBV27	.	TRBJ2-6	ASSYLTGSSGANVLT
TRBV11-2	.	TRBJ2-5	ASSLRLQETQY
TRBV4-1	.	TRBJ1-2	ASSPAEGGRGYT
TRBV5-5	.	TRBJ1-5	ASSPRRDTYQPQH
TRBV5-4	.	TRBJ2-6	ASKIGGLSGANVLT
TRBV21-1	.	TRBJ2-7	ASSAVGQGHYEQY
TRBV2	.	TRBJ2-3	ASSVRKSTDTQY
TRBV28	once	TRBJ1-4	ASRLGTVDEKLF
TRBV9	.	TRBJ2-1	ASSVGRGSYNEQF
TRBV7-7	.	TRBJ2-1	ASSFQTGGLNEQF
TRBV4-1	.	TRBJ2-7	ASSRTGSSYEQY
TRBV7-2	.	TRBJ2-1	ASSPPGLSSLYNEQF
TRBV5-1	once	TRBJ2-1	ASSSLARSSYNEQF
TRBV2	.	TRBJ1-5	ASSAGRIHQPQH
TRBV11-2	.	TRBJ2-5	ASSLVWETQY
TRBV4-1	.	TRBJ2-7	ASSQGDTIYEQY
TRBV9	.	TRBJ2-7	ASSSSPLAGGRAYEQY
TRBV19	.	TRBJ1-2	ASNSQWGYT
TRBV7-2	.	TRBJ1-5	ASSSYNQPQH
TRBV7-9	.	TRBJ1-3	ASSGSGNTIY
TRBV7-7	.	TRBJ2-1	ASSLGLAGGYNEQF
TRBV27	.	TRBJ2-7	ASSTLTSVTYEQY
TRBV14	once	TRBJ2-7	ASSQVPDRSYEQY
TRBV11-3	.	TRBJ2-5	ASSADTGEAQY
TRBV12-3/TRBV12-4	.	TRBJ1-1	ASADRVEAF
TRBV11-2	.	TRBJ2-5	ASSSPTRGGLGETQY
TRBV10-3	.	TRBJ2-2	AISARLAGGPNTGELF
TRBV6-4	.	TRBJ2-1	ASSDTSGVLYNEQF
TRBV5-4	.	TRBJ2-1	ASSLSGTSGYNEQF
TRBV12-3/TRBV12-4	.	TRBJ1-5	ASIWGDGQPQH
TRBV28	.	TRBJ1-1	ASSLTDRGAF
TRBV3-1/TRBV3-2	.	TRBJ2-7	ASSPPGTALRGYEQY
TRBV7-3	.	TRBJ2-7	ASRPQGCTLLRSYEQY
TRBV7-9	.	TRBJ2-5	ASTPTEVVGETQY
TRBV7-2	.	TRBJ2-5	ASSSQGWETQY
TRBV19	.	TRBJ1-2	ASSIGGRDGYT
TRBV7-2	.	TRBJ2-5	ASSSNPSGGQETQY
TRBV6-2/TRBV6-3	.	TRBJ2-3	ASSYDRGLTDTQY
TRBV29-1	.	TRBJ2-2	SVDETSGGQNTGELF
TRBV4-1	.	TRBJ1-4	ASSQDPAGLAEKLF
TRBV2	once	TRBJ2-3	AISQGASTDTQY
TRBV28	.	TRBJ2-7	ASSSWTSGTYEQY